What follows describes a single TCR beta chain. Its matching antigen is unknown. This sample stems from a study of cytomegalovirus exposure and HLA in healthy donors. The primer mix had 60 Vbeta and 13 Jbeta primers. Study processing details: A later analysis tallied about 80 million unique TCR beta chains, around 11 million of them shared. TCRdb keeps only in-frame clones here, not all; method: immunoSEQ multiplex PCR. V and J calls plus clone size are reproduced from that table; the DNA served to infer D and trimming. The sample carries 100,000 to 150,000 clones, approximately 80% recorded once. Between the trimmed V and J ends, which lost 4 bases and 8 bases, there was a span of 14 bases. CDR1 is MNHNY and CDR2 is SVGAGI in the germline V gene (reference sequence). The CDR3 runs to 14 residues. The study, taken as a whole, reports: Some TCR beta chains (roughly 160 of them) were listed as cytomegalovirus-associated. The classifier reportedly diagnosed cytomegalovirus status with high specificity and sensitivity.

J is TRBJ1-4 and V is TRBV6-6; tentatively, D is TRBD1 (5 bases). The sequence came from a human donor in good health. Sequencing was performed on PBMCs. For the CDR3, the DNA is TGTGCCAGCAGTTTCACCAGGGATCGCGAAAAACTGTTTTTT. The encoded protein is CASSFTRDREKLFF.